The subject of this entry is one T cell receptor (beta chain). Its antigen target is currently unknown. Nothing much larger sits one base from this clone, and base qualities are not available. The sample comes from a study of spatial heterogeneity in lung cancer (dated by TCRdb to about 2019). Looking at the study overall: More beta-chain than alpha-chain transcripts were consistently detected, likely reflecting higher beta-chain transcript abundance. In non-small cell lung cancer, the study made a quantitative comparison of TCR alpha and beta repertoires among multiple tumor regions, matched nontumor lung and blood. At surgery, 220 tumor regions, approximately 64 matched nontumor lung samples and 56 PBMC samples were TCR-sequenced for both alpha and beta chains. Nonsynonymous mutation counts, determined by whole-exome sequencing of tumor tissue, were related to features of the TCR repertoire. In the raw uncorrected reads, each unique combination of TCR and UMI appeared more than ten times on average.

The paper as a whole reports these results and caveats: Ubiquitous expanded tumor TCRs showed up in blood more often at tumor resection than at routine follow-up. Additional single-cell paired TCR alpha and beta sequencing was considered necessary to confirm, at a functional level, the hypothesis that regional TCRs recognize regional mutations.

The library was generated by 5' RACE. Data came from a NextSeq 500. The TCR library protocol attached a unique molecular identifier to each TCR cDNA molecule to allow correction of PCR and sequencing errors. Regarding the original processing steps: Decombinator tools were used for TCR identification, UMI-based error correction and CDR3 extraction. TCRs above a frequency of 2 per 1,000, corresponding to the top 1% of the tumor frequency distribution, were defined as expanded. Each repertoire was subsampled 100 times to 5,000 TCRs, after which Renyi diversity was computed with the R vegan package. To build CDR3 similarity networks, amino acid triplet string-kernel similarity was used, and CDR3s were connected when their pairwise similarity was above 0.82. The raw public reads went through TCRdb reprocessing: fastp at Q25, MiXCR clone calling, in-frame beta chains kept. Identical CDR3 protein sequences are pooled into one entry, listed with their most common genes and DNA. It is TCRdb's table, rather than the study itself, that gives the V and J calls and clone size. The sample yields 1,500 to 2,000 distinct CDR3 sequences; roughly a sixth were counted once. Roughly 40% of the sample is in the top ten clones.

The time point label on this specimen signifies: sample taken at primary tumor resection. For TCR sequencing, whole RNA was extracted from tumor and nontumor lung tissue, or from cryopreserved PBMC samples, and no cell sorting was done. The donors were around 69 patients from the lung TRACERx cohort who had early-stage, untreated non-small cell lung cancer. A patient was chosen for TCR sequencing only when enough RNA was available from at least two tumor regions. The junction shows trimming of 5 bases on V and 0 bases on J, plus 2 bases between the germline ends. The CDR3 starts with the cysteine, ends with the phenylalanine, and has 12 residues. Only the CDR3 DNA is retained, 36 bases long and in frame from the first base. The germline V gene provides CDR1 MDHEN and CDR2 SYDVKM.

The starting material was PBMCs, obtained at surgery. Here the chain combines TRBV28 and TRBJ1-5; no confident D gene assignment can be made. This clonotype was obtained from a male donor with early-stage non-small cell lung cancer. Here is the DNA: TGTGCCAGCAGTAATAGCAATCAGCCCCAGCATTTT. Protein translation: CASSNSNQPQHF.